The 21 T cell receptor beta chains below come from one sample, sequenced in a study of blood T cell repertoires in COVID-19. Method: immunoSEQ multiplex PCR; TCRdb's copy keeps in-frame clones and lacks some. Among roughly 180,000 clones listed, approximately 84% were seen once. The sample was peripheral blood. The receptor source for this set is a woman in her forties or fifties with COVID-19, enrolled during active disease.

The V gene is TRBV3-1 (or the pseudogene TRBV3-2), the J gene TRBJ2-1; D might be TRBD2 (5 bases). Germline values: CDR1 LGHDT, CDR2 YNNKEL (reference sequence). The V end was cut by 2 bases, the J end by 0 bases, with 17 bases between. The CDR3 is 18 amino acids. Written as DNA, the CDR3 is TGTGCCAGCAGCCAAAGGGCTGGGCGGGCGAGCTCCTACAATGAGCAGTTCTTC. Translating it yields CASSQRAGRASSYNEQFF.

The rearrangement uses TRBV9 and TRBJ1-5; possible D gene TRBD1, 5 bases. CDR3 size: 14 residues. Germline loops: CDR1 SGDLS, CDR2 YYNGEE. Deletions cut 7 bases from V and 6 bases from J, with 17 bases between. Here the CDR3 reads CASASGSNAQPQHF. The CDR3 DNA reads as TGTGCCAGCGCCTCAGGGTCCAATGCTCAGCCCCAGCATTTT.

This chain uses TRBV7-2 with TRBJ2-5, with D uncertain. Germline V gene sequence: CDR1 SGHTA, CDR2 FQGNSA. Trimming shortened V by 5 bases and J by 5 bases, and 9 bases separated the two germline ends. The length of the CDR3 is 12 residues. The CDR3, as DNA: TGTGCCAGCAGCCTCTCTAGGGAGACCCAGTACTTC. Translating it yields CASSLSRETQYF.

The V gene is TRBV7-9, the J gene TRBJ2-7; D perhaps matches TRBD2 (5 bases). The CDR3 extends over 16 amino acids. V lost 2 bases and J 3 bases, leaving 17 bases between the germline ends. The germline CDR1 and CDR2 sequences are SEHNR and FQNEAQ (reference sequence). The CDR3 sequence is CASSLWQALRGYEQYF. The CDR3 coding sequence is TGTGCCAGCAGCTTATGGCAGGCCCTACGGGGCTACGAGCAGTACTTC.

The V call is TRBV28, the J call TRBJ2-1; possible D gene TRBD1, 6 bases. The CDR3 spans 15 residues. Trimming left V 5 bases short and J 5 bases short, with 16 bases between. Germline CDR1 is MDHEN and CDR2 is SYDVKM. The CDR3 bases are TGTGCCAGCAGTCTCTCGTGGTGGACAGACAATGAGCAGTTCTTC. Amino acid sequence: CASSLSWWTDNEQFF.

This clone came up once. V is TRBV10-1 and J is TRBJ2-3, with D perhaps matching TRBD1 (6 bases). Germline loops: CDR1 WNHNN, CDR2 SYGVQD (reference sequence). V was trimmed by 6 bases and J by 5 bases, leaving 15 bases between them. The CDR3 totals 14 residues. The CDR3 loop reads CASRPRTAIDTQYF. The CDR3 DNA sequence: TGCGCCAGCAGACCCAGGACAGCCATAGATACGCAGTATTTT.

The sample holds one count of this clone. The chain has TRBV11-3 and TRBJ2-1; D gene ambiguous. From germline, CDR1 is SGHNT and CDR2 YENEEA. The CDR3 spans 11 residues. Trimming cost V 4 bases and J 10 bases, with 8 bases left between them. The CDR3 region has the DNA TGTGCCAGCAGCTCGTTATTCGAGCAGTTCTTC. It translates to CASSSLFEQFF.

This clone was picked up one time. This rearrangement joins TRBV5-1 to TRBJ2-2; D unclear. The ends were cut back, 0 bases at V and 2 bases at J, with 5 bases in the middle. In germline, CDR1 is SGHRS, CDR2 YFSETQ. The CDR3 loop spans 14 amino acids. The CDR3 nucleotides read TGCGCCAGCAGCTTGGGAGATAACACCGGGGAGCTGTTTTTT. Translation gives CASSLGDNTGELFF.

This chain joins TRBV11-3 and TRBJ1-1, with 7 bases identical to TRBD1. The V segment lost 0 bases and the J segment 0 bases; nucleotides outside the gene matches: 7. In germline, CDR1 is SGHNT, CDR2 YENEEA. The CDR3 has 17 residues. This CDR3 reads CASSLDLLGQLNTEAFF. The CDR3 DNA reads as TGTGCCAGCAGCTTAGATTTGTTGGGACAGTTGAACACTGAAGCTTTCTTT.

The chain carries TRBV6-5 and TRBJ2-5; 9 nucleotides line up with TRBD1. Germline V gene lookup returns CDR1 MNHEY and CDR2 SVGAGI. Trimming removed 2 bases from V and 4 bases from J; junction bases left unmatched: 5. The length of the CDR3 is 15 residues. Here the CDR3 reads CASSYRTGEGETQYF. DNA of the CDR3: TGTGCCAGCAGTTACCGGACAGGGGAAGGAGAGACCCAGTACTTC.

J is TRBJ2-7 and V is TRBV28; 8 bases align to TRBD2. The CDR3 extends over 15 amino acids. The V and J ends lost 5 bases and 7 bases, in that order; junction bases with no gene match: 13. Looked up from germline, CDR1 is MDHEN and CDR2 is SYDVKM. The CDR3: CASSRRGVAPKEQYF. In nucleotides, the CDR3 is TGTGCCAGCAGTCGGCGGGGGGTCGCCCCCAAAGAGCAGTACTTC.

The rearrangement uses TRBV7-8 and TRBJ2-3; no clear D gene. V was pared by 5 bases and J by 6 bases, with 6 bases between. Germline loops: CDR1 SGHVS, CDR2 FQNEAQ. CDR3 length equals 11 residues. The CDR3 DNA is TGTGCCAGCAGCCGGGCCGATACGCAGTATTTT. Its translation: CASSRADTQYF.

The V and J genes are TRBV5-4 and TRBJ1-3, with TRBD1 matching over 9 bases. Germline V lookup: CDR1 SGHNT, CDR2 YYREEE (reference sequence). Trimming at V came to 4 bases and at J to 4 bases, leaving 6 bases not matched to a gene. The CDR3 contains 15 residues. CDR3 sequence: CASSQDRGHGNTIYF. The DNA of the CDR3 is TGTGCCAGCAGCCAGGACAGGGGTCACGGAAACACCATATATTTT.

V gene TRBV3-1 (or the pseudogene TRBV3-2) combines with J gene TRBJ2-3; a possible D gene is TRBD2 (6 bases). From germline, CDR1 is LGHDT and CDR2 YNNKEL (reference sequence). Trimming left V 7 bases short and J 1 base short, with 18 bases between. This CDR3 is built from 16 residues. For the CDR3, the DNA is TGTGCCAGCAAAAACATCGGGGGTGGTGGCACAGATACGCAGTATTTT. It is translated as CASKNIGGGGTDTQYF.

The rearrangement links TRBV7-9 to TRBJ2-7; possibly TRBD2 for D (5 bases). V was pared by 5 bases and J by 4 bases, with 9 bases between. The CDR3 covers 12 residues. CDR1 and CDR2 (germline): SEHNR, FQNEAQ (reference sequence). In DNA, the CDR3 is TGTGCCAGCAGCGCCGAGGGTTACGAGCAGTACTTC. This gives the protein CASSAEGYEQYF.

The chain recombines TRBV5-6 with TRBJ2-1, with unresolved D. Germline V gives CDR1 SGHDT, CDR2 YYEEEE. V lost 2 bases, J lost 0 bases, and 6 bases lay in between. This CDR3 has 14 residues. As DNA, the CDR3 is TGTGCCAGCAGCTTCTCTAGCTCCTACAATGAGCAGTTCTTC. Its translation: CASSFSSSYNEQFF.

J is TRBJ2-2 and V is TRBV29-1; 9 nucleotides match TRBD1. There are 14 residues in the CDR3. V lost 7 bases to trimming and J lost 1 base; unmatched junction nucleotides: 4. The germline V gene encodes CDR1 SQVTM and CDR2 ANQGSEA. The CDR3 sequence is CSDGTGLNTGELFF. In DNA, the CDR3 is TGCAGCGACGGGACAGGGCTGAACACCGGGGAGCTGTTTTTT.

The chain has TRBV10-1 and TRBJ2-5; 8 bases map to TRBD2. The V gene's germline CDR1 is WNHNN and CDR2 SYGVQD (reference sequence). The V and J ends lost 2 bases and 4 bases, in that order; junction bases with no gene match: 9. The length of the CDR3 is 16 residues. Written as DNA, the CDR3 is TGCGCCAGCAGTGAGGGGGCAGCGGGGGACTCAGAGACCCAGTACTTC. Translated, it gives CASSEGAAGDSETQYF.

The chain joins TRBV5-6 to TRBJ2-2; tentatively, D is TRBD1 (5 bases). The CDR3 has 14 amino acids. Germline V gene lookup returns CDR1 SGHDT and CDR2 YYEEEE. The V and J ends lost 2 bases and 7 bases respectively, with 12 bases between them. CDR3 in DNA: TGTGCCAGCAGCTTAGGGCTAAGGGGCGGGGAGCTGTTTTTT. This translates into CASSLGLRGGELFF.

The genes are TRBV4-1 and TRBJ1-2; TRBD1 is a possible D gene (5 bases). Per the germline V gene, CDR1 is MGHRA and CDR2 is YSYEKL. Between the trimmed V and J ends, which lost 0 bases and 2 bases, there was a span of 10 bases. This CDR3 has 15 residues. Here the CDR3 reads CASSQDPRGNYGYTF. CDR3 nucleotide sequence: TGCGCCAGCAGCCAAGATCCTAGGGGAAACTATGGCTACACCTTC.

The V gene is TRBV28, the J gene TRBJ1-3; D not resolved. This CDR3 contains 14 residues. Germline lookup yields CDR1 MDHEN and CDR2 SYDVKM. V dropped 6 bases and J dropped 1 base, with 10 bases sitting between them. The CDR3 loop reads CASSRVSSGNTIYF. The CDR3 nucleotides read TGTGCCAGCAGCCGCGTTAGTTCTGGAAACACCATATATTTT.